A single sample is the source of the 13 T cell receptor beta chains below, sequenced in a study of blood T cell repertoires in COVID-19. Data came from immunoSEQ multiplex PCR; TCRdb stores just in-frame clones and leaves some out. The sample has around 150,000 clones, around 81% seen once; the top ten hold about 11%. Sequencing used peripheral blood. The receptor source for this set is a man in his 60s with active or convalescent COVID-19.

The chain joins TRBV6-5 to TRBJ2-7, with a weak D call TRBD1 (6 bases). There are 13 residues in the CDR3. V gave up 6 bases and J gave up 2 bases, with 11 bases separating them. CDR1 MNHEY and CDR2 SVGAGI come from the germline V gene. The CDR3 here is CASSRDTTYEQYF. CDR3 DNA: TGTGCCAGCAGCCGGGACACTACCTACGAGCAGTACTTC.

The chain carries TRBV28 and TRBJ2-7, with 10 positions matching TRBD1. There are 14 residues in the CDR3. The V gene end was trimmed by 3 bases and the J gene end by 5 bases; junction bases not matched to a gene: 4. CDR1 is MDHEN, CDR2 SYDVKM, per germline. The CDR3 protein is CASSLGQGFNEQYF. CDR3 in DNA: TGTGCCAGCAGTTTGGGACAGGGGTTTAACGAGCAGTACTTC.

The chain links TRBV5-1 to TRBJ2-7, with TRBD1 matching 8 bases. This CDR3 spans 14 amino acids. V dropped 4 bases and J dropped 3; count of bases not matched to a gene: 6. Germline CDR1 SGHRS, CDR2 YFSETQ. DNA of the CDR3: TGCGCCAGCAGCGTGGTAGGACAGGGCTACGAGCAGTACTTC. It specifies CASSVVGQGYEQYF.

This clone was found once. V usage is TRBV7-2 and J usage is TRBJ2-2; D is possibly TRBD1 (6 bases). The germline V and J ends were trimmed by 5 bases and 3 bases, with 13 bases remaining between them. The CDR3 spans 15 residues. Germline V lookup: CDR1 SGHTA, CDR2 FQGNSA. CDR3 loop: CASSPQGSHTGELFF. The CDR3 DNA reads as TGTGCCAGCAGCCCCCAGGGGAGCCACACCGGGGAGCTGTTTTTT.

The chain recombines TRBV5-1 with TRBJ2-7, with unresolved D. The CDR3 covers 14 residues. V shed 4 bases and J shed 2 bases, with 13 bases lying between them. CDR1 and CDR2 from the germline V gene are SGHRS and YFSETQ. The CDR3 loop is CASSPGFKPYEQYF. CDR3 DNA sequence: TGCGCCAGCAGCCCCGGGTTCAAACCCTACGAGCAGTACTTC.

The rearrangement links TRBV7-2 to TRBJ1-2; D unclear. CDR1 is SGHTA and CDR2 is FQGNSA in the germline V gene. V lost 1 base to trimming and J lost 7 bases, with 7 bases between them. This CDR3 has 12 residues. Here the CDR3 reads CASSLERGGYTF. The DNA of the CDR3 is TGTGCCAGCAGCTTAGAGCGGGGTGGCTACACCTTC.

Written as DNA, the CDR3 is TGTGCCATCAGGACTAGCGGGACCATCTACGAGCAGTACTTC. It yields the protein CAIRTSGTIYEQYF. V gene TRBV10-3 combines with J gene TRBJ2-7; 11 bases agree with TRBD2. In germline, CDR1 is ENHRY, CDR2 SYGVKD. Trimming at V came to 6 bases and at J to 3 bases, leaving 4 bases not matched to a gene. The CDR3 sequence is 14 residues long.

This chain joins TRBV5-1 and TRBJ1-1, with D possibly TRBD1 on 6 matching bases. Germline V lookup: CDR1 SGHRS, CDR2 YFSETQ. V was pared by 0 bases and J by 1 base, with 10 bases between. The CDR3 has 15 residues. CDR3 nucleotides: TGCGCCAGCAGCTTGGTACAGGGCGGGAACACTGAAGCTTTCTTT. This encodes CASSLVQGGNTEAFF.

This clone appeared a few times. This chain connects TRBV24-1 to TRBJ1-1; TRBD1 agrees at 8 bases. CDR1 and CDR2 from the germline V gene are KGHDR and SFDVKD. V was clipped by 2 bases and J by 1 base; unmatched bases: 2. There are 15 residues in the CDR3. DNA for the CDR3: TGTGCCACCAGTGATTCCGGGACAGGGAACACTGAAGCTTTCTTT. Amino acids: CATSDSGTGNTEAFF.

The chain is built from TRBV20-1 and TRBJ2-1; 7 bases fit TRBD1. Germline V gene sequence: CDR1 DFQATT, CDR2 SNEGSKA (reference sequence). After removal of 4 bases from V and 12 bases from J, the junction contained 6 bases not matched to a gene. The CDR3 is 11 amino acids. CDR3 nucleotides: TGCAGTGCTACTCCGCGACAGGGGCAGTTCTTC. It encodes CSATPRQGQFF.

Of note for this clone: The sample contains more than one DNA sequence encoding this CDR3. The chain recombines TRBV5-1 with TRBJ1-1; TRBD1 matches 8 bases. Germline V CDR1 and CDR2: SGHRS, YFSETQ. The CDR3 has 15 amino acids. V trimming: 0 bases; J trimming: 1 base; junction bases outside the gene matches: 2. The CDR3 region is CASSLGGTGNTEAFF. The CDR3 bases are TGCGCCAGCAGCTTGGGCGGGACAGGGAACACTGAAGCTTTCTTT.

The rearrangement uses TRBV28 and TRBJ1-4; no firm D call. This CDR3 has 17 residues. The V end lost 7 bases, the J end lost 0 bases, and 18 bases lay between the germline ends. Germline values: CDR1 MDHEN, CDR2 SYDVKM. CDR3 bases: TGTGCCAGCACCGATAGGATGGGAGGCGCAACTAATGAAAAACTGTTTTTT. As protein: CASTDRMGGATNEKLFF.

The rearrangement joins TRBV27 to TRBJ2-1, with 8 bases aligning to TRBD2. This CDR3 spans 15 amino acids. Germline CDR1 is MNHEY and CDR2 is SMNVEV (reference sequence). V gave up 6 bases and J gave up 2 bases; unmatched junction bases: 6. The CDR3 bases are TGTGCCAGCAGACCCCTAGCGGGTGCCTACAATGAGCAGTTCTTC. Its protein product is CASRPLAGAYNEQFF.